The TCR beta chain under discussion was sequenced for a study of blood T cell repertoires in COVID-19. Study-level background: COVID-19 samples from acute and convalescent phases originated in the United States, Italy and Spain. PBMCs, B-cell-depleted T cells, or T cells provided the cDNA or gDNA that made up the material.

As processed by the authors: It was from reference gene primer amplification that nucleated cell counts were estimated. The repertoire was sequenced with immunoSEQ multiplex PCR; TCRdb's copy has only in-frame clones and lacks some. For V, J and clone size, that table is used; D and trimming come from the DNA. The sample records some 230,000 clones, roughly four fifths being singletons. Germline values: CDR1 MGHRA, CDR2 YSYEKL. This CDR3 spans 14 amino acids. V shed 0 bases, J shed 11 bases, and the junction held 9 bases outside the gene matches. This receptor was taken from a woman in her forties or fifties with acute or convalescent COVID-19. Material for sequencing was peripheral blood. The chain recombines TRBV4-1 with TRBJ1-1; 7 bases are a match to TRBD1. The CDR3 loop reads CASSQEGVGTVAFF. Here the CDR3 DNA reads TGCGCCAGCAGCCAAGAGGGGGTGGGGACAGTTGCTTTCTTT.